Listed below are T cell receptor beta chains from one sample, sequenced in a study of OX40 agonist ivuxolimab in advanced cancers. TCRdb's table, derived via immunoSEQ multiplex PCR, lists solely in-frame clones and lacks some. The repertoire has 65,000 to 80,000 clones, roughly 80% of them found once; the top ten carry 5.5% to 8.5%. Sequenced material: CD4+ or CD8+ T cells sorted from blood, taken in a trial of the OX40 agonist ivuxolimab. These receptors were taken from an adult with an advanced solid tumor such as melanoma, head and neck, liver or kidney cancer. Both conserved end residues are part of each CDR3. The D gene is left open where the match is weak. Clone sizes are given selectively: once, few, many, or a class where the clone is expanded.

clone size	V gene	J gene	D gene	CDR3 DNA	CDR3 protein
few	TRBV19	TRBJ1-6	NA	TGTGCAACGCAGCGGAGACTAGGGACCGGCGAAGCACCCCTCCACTTT	CATQRRLGTGEAPLHF
NA	TRBV5-1	TRBJ1-3	NA	TGCGCCAGCAGCTTTGGGATGGCTGGAAACACCATATATTTT	CASSFGMAGNTIYF
many	TRBV27	TRBJ1-4	TRBD1	TGTGCCAGCAGTTCCTGGGACAGACATCATGAAAAACTGTTTTTT	CASSSWDRHHEKLFF
NA	TRBV6-5	TRBJ1-2	NA	TGTGCCAGCAGTTACGGGGCTATCAGTTATGGCTACACCTTC	CASSYGAISYGYTF
NA	TRBV19	TRBJ1-5	NA	TGTGCCAGTAGCAACACAAGGTACAATCAGCCCCAGCATTTT	CASSNTRYNQPQHF
NA	TRBV5-4	TRBJ2-1	NA	TGTGCCAGCAGCTTGGACCCCGCTGCAGGGGGACTCTACAATGAGCAGTTCTTC	CASSLDPAAGGLYNEQFF
NA	TRBV28	TRBJ2-7	NA	TGTGCCAGCACCCCTCGAGATGGGGCGAGCTCCTACGAGCAGTACTTC	CASTPRDGASSYEQYF
NA	TRBV23-1	TRBJ2-5	NA	TGCGCCAGCAGTCAATCGTCCGTTACCCAAGAGACCCAGTACTTC	CASSQSSVTQETQYF
NA	TRBV7-2	TRBJ1-3	TRBD1	TGTGCCAGCAGCTTAGGGACCGGGACAGGGGCTGGAAACACCATATATTTT	CASSLGTGTGAGNTIYF
NA	TRBV5-1	TRBJ2-5	TRBD2	TGCGCCAGCAGCTCTGGGACTAGCGGGGCTCGGACCGAGACCCAGTACTTC	CASSSGTSGARTETQYF
NA	TRBV19	TRBJ2-1	TRBD2	TGTGCCAGTAGTATAGTGGGACTAGCGGGGTACAATGAGCAGTTCTTC	CASSIVGLAGYNEQFF
NA	TRBV5-1	TRBJ1-1	TRBD1	TGCGCCAGCAGCCCCGGGACAGCGAACACTGAAGCTTTCTTT	CASSPGTANTEAFF
NA	TRBV4-2	TRBJ2-7	TRBD2	TGTGCCAGCAGGCCAGCGGGAGCCTACGAGCAGTACTTC	CASRPAGAYEQYF
NA	TRBV14	TRBJ1-1	NA	TGTGCCAGCAGCCAAGCCCCTCACCCGAGCACTGAAGCTTTCTTT	CASSQAPHPSTEAFF
NA	TRBV5-8	TRBJ2-7	NA	TGTGCCAGCAGCTTCACTTCCTACGAGCAGTACTTC	CASSFTSYEQYF
few	TRBV4-2	TRBJ2-1	TRBD2	TGTGCCAGCAGCCAAGAATATGTCCTAGCGGGAGGGGACAATGAGCAGTTCTTC	CASSQEYVLAGGDNEQFF
NA	TRBV5-1	TRBJ2-2	TRBD2	TGCGCCAGCAGCTTGGATGGGACTAGCTTAAACACCGGGGAGCTGTTTTTT	CASSLDGTSLNTGELFF
NA	TRBV5-6	TRBJ2-4	NA	TGTGCCAGCAGCCCACGGGCCAAAAACATTCAGTACTTC	CASSPRAKNIQYF
NA	TRBV7-2	TRBJ2-7	NA	TGTGCCAGCAGCTTAGAGGGCCGCCGGAACGAGCAGTACTTC	CASSLEGRRNEQYF
NA	TRBV5-1	TRBJ2-5	TRBD2	TGCGCCAGCAGCCCATCGAAGAGCGGGAGTGAAGAGACCCAGTACTTC	CASSPSKSGSEETQYF
NA	TRBV2	TRBJ2-3	NA	TGTGCCAGCACTGTCTCGGGGCCCCATGGAGGTACGCAGTATTTT	CASTVSGPHGGTQYF
NA	TRBV7-2	TRBJ2-5	NA	TGTGCCAGCAGCTTACTGGGGGGGCCGGGGGAGACCCAGTACTTC	CASSLLGGPGETQYF
NA	TRBV2	TRBJ1-1	NA	TGTGCCAGCAGTGTAGACCCCACTGAAGCTTTCTTT	CASSVDPTEAFF
NA	TRBV28	TRBJ1-2	TRBD1	TGTGCCAGCAGTCCTTCAGACAGGGACTATGGCTACACCTTC	CASSPSDRDYGYTF
NA	TRBV6-5	TRBJ2-5	NA	TGTGCCAGCAAAGAAGCGGCGAAAGAGACCCAGTACTTC	CASKEAAKETQYF
few	TRBV6-1	TRBJ1-2	NA	TGTGCCAGCAGTGAACAGCAGGGGAACTATGGCTACACCTTC	CASSEQQGNYGYTF
few	TRBV2	TRBJ1-1	TRBD1	TGTGCCAGCAGCGTACAGGGGGGGTACACTGAAGCTTTCTTT	CASSVQGGYTEAFF